Below, 26 T cell receptor beta chains from the same sample are listed, as sequenced in a study of T-cell memory formation after mild COVID-19. TCRdb passed the 5' RACE reads through MiXCR, listing each CDR3 protein once. The sample includes roughly 400,000 distinct CDR3 sequences, around 24% of them seen just once. Material for sequencing was PBMCs or a T cell subset sorted from them (not recorded which). The receptor set was obtained from an adult woman who had mild COVID-19 (a few samples of this study predate the infection). Cell type and time point are not known.

This clonotype was picked up a small number of times. This sequence joins TRBV4-1 and TRBJ2-3; D unresolved. The CDR3 covers 14 residues. From germline, CDR1 is MGHRA and CDR2 YSYEKL. Trimming removed 4 bases from V and 1 base from J, with 9 bases in between. CDR3 sequence reads: CASSPRLGTDTQYF. In DNA form, the CDR3 reads TGCGCCAGCAGCCCGCGGCTAGGCACAGATACGCAGTATTTT.

This clonotype occurred once. The chain recombines TRBV19 with TRBJ1-2; 8 bases agree with TRBD1. The CDR3 spans 19 residues. Unmatched junction bases numbered 24, after V lost 5 bases and J lost 7 bases. Germline-derived CDR1 and CDR2 are LNHDA and SQIVND (reference sequence). CDR3 sequence: CASSQNAGTGSFVPFGYTF. DNA of the CDR3: TGTGCCAGTAGTCAAAACGCCGGGACAGGTTCTTTTGTTCCCTTTGGCTACACCTTC. Filled out from reference TRBV19 and TRBJ1-2, the complete variable domain reads DGGITQSPKYLFRKEGQNVTLSCEQNLNHDAMYWYRQDPGQGLRLIYYSQIVNDFQKGDIAEGYSVSREKKESFPLTVTSAQKNPTAFYLCASSQNAGTGSFVPFGYTFGSGTRLTVV.

The J gene is TRBJ2-7, the V gene TRBV6-2 or TRBV6-3; tentative D call: TRBD2 (5 bases). The CDR3 is 12 residues long. Trimming left V 10 bases short and J 2 bases short, with 12 bases between. Germline lookup yields CDR1 MNHEY and CDR2 SVGEGT. The CDR3 sequence: CATGVRTYEQYF. The CDR3 DNA is TGTGCCACCGGGGTCCGGACCTACGAGCAGTACTTC.

This rearrangement joins TRBV5-6 to TRBJ1-2; 9 nucleotides match TRBD1. V dropped 5 bases and J dropped 6; count of bases not matched to a gene: 2. This CDR3 has 12 residues. Germline V gene lookup returns CDR1 SGHDT and CDR2 YYEEEE. CDR3 residues: CASRWTGDGYTF. For the CDR3, the DNA is TGTGCCAGCAGGTGGACAGGGGATGGCTACACCTTC.

The CDR3 DNA sequence: TGTGCCAGCAGTCAGGGCGTCGATACGCAGTATTTT. It is translated as CASSQGVDTQYF. The chain carries TRBV7-9 and TRBJ2-3, with D perhaps TRBD1 (5 bases). Germline CDR1 SEHNR, CDR2 FQNEAQ (reference sequence). V gave up 6 bases and J gave up 6 bases, with 10 bases separating them. The CDR3 loop spans 12 amino acids.

The chain links TRBV7-2 to TRBJ2-3; 10 bases map to TRBD2. The CDR3 has 17 residues. The germline CDR1 and CDR2 sequences are SGHTA and FQGNSA. Unmatched junction bases numbered 10, after V lost 5 bases and J lost 2 bases. Here the CDR3 DNA reads TGTGCCAGCAGCCTCCAGACTAGCGGGTTTATCACAGATACGCAGTATTTT. Protein: CASSLQTSGFITDTQYF.

The table lists this clonotype with a few counts. The CDR3 bases are TGTGCCAGCAGCTTAGCGGACGAAGATACGCAGTATTTT. This translates into CASSLADEDTQYF. The chain carries TRBV11-2 and TRBJ2-3; D is ambiguous. The CDR3 totals 13 residues. Trimming removed 1 base at V and 5 bases at J, with 7 bases between. Per the germline V gene, CDR1 is SGHAT and CDR2 is FQNNGV.

The genes are TRBV5-4 and TRBJ2-1; the D call may be TRBD1 or TRBD2 (5 bases each). CDR1 and CDR2 (germline): SGHNT, YYREEE (reference sequence). This CDR3 spans 15 amino acids. V dropped 2 bases and J dropped 5 bases, with 14 bases sitting between them. CDR3 in DNA: TGTGCCAGCAGCTTTCGGGACCGTAGGAACAATGAGCAGTTCTTC. It is translated as CASSFRDRRNNEQFF.

The chain couples TRBV30 to TRBJ1-2, with D possibly TRBD1 on 5 matching bases. The CDR3 has 13 residues. Germline CDR1 and CDR2: GTSNPN and SVGIG (reference sequence). Between the trimmed V and J ends, which lost 5 bases and 4 bases, there was a span of 14 bases. The CDR3 region has the DNA TGTGCCTGGGGGGACGGACGGTCCTATGGCTACACCTTC. Its protein product is CAWGDGRSYGYTF.

The chain uses TRBV5-4 and TRBJ1-6; weak D call: TRBD1 (5 bases). The germline V gene encodes CDR1 SGHNT and CDR2 YYREEE (reference sequence). Trimming shortened V by 3 bases and J by 8 bases, and 15 bases separated the two germline ends. The CDR3 has 15 residues. As DNA, the CDR3 is TGTGCCAGCAGCTCCTCGACAGAGAGTCATTCACCCCTCCACTTT. Its translation: CASSSSTESHSPLHF.

This sequence joins TRBV5-1 and TRBJ1-2, with a possible D match to TRBD1 (6 bases). Trimming pared 3 bases from V and 8 bases from J, leaving 11 bases between. Looked up from germline, CDR1 is SGHRS and CDR2 is YFSETQ. CDR3 size: 12 residues. CDR3 sequence (DNA): TGCGCCAGCAGCTCTAGGACAGACGGCTACACCTTC. Its translation is CASSSRTDGYTF. The whole variable domain, remainder taken from reference TRBV5-1 and TRBJ1-2, is KAGVTQTPRYLIKTRGQQVTLSCSPISGHRSVSWYQQTPGQGLQFLFEYFSETQRNKGNFPGRFSGRQFSNSRSEMNVSTLELGDSALYLCASSSRTDGYTFGSGTRLTVV.

The chain recombines TRBV6-6 with TRBJ2-3; the match to TRBD2 covers 9 bases. CDR3 size: 16 residues. The V gene end was trimmed by 2 bases and the J gene end by 3 bases; junction bases not matched to a gene: 6. Looked up from germline, CDR1 is MNHNY and CDR2 is SVGAGI (reference sequence). This chain's CDR3 is CASSYAGGLGTDTQYF. DNA for the CDR3: TGTGCCAGCAGTTACGCGGGGGGGCTGGGTACAGATACGCAGTATTTT.

This clonotype was observed many times. This sequence joins TRBV18 and TRBJ1-5, with unresolved D. This CDR3 region has 14 residues. The ends were cut back, 6 bases at V and 1 base at J, with 10 bases in the middle. CDR1 and CDR2 (germline): KGHSH, LQKENI. Here the CDR3 reads CASSPANSNQPQHF. DNA for the CDR3: TGTGCCAGCTCGCCCGCGAACAGCAATCAGCCCCAGCATTTT. The full variable domain, with the rest looked up from reference TRBV18 and TRBJ1-5, is NAGVMQNPRHLVRRRGQEARLRCSPMKGHSHVYWYRQLPEEGLKFMVYLQKENIIDESGMPKERFSAEFPKEGPSILRIQQVVRGDSAAYFCASSPANSNQPQHFGDGTRLSIL.

This clonotype showed up many times. V usage is TRBV11-2 and J usage is TRBJ2-7; 11 bases match TRBD1. This CDR3 contains 14 residues. Germline lookup yields CDR1 SGHAT and CDR2 FQNNGV. Trimming cost V 5 bases and J 5 bases; bases outside gene matches: 5. CDR3 protein: CASSRDRGRDEQYF. CDR3 DNA: TGTGCCAGCAGCCGGGACAGGGGGAGGGACGAGCAGTACTTC.

There are a few counts of this clonotype. The rearrangement uses TRBV7-9 and TRBJ2-1; D is uncertain. The CDR3 is 15 amino acids. Trimming removed 2 bases at V and 0 bases at J, with 8 bases between. Germline V gene sequence: CDR1 SEHNR, CDR2 FQNEAQ (reference sequence). The CDR3 DNA reads as TGTGCCAGCAGCTTAACCCAAAGCTCCTACAATGAGCAGTTCTTC. Protein sequence: CASSLTQSSYNEQFF.

This clonotype was picked up a small number of times. The chain has TRBV5-1 and TRBJ1-1; 10 bases align to TRBD1. V lost 5 bases, J lost 11 bases, and 18 bases stayed unmatched. CDR1 is SGHRS, CDR2 YFSETQ, per germline. This CDR3 region has 16 residues. The CDR3 reads CASSLLLTGGRMGAFF. The CDR3, as DNA: TGCGCCAGCAGTTTACTCTTGACAGGGGGCAGGATGGGGGCTTTCTTT. Variable domain in full (rest from reference TRBV5-1 and TRBJ1-1): KAGVTQTPRYLIKTRGQQVTLSCSPISGHRSVSWYQQTPGQGLQFLFEYFSETQRNKGNFPGRFSGRQFSNSRSEMNVSTLELGDSALYLCASSLLLTGGRMGAFFGQGTRLTVV.

This clonotype came up a few times. The genes are TRBV20-1 and TRBJ2-5; TRBD2 matches 13 bases. Per the germline V gene, CDR1 is DFQATT and CDR2 is SNEGSKA (reference sequence). There are 15 residues in the CDR3. After removal of 1 base from V and 3 bases from J, the junction contained 2 bases not matched to a gene. CDR3 nucleotide sequence: TGCAGTGCTAGAGTAGGACTAGCGGGAGAAGAGACCCAGTACTTC. It is translated as CSARVGLAGEETQYF.

This chain uses TRBV11-2 with TRBJ2-1, with 10 bases identical to TRBD2. Germline-derived CDR1 and CDR2 are SGHAT and FQNNGV. J lost 9 bases, V lost 6 bases, and 11 bases had no gene match. The CDR3 sequence is 15 residues long. As DNA, the CDR3 is TGTGCCAGCAGGTCGAGCGGGGGGGCTAATAGTGAGCAGTTCTTC. Translated, it gives CASRSSGGANSEQFF.

This chain connects TRBV12-3 or TRBV12-4 to TRBJ1-1, with 9 bases fitting TRBD1. The CDR3 runs 14 residues. J lost 2 bases, V lost 6 bases, and 4 bases had no gene match. In DNA, the CDR3 is TGTGCCAGCAGCCTACAGGGGGCAAACACTGAAGCTTTCTTT. Protein: CASSLQGANTEAFF.

CDR3 nucleotide sequence: TGCAGCGCTCGCAGGACCTATGGCGACGAGCAGTACTTC. Its protein is CSARRTYGDEQYF. The rearrangement joins TRBV29-1 to TRBJ2-7; D is ambiguous. Germline CDR1 reads SQVTM; CDR2 reads ANQGSEA. Trimming cost V 7 bases and J 5 bases, with 18 bases left between them. This CDR3 has 13 residues.

This clonotype was counted between two and nine times. The V gene is TRBV6-5, the J gene TRBJ1-1; D might be TRBD1 (6 bases). The CDR3 has 16 residues. Trimming pared 0 bases from V and 1 base from J, leaving 12 bases between. Germline CDR1 and CDR2: MNHEY and SVGAGI. CDR3 sequence: CASSYSAWTENTEAFF. The CDR3, as DNA: TGTGCCAGCAGTTACTCGGCCTGGACAGAGAACACTGAAGCTTTCTTT.

The V gene is TRBV24-1, the J gene TRBJ1-5; D unclear. The CDR3 has 13 residues. CDR1 is KGHDR, CDR2 SFDVKD, per germline. The V end was cut by 0 bases, the J end by 8 bases, with 7 bases between. This CDR3 is CATSDLFGEPQHF. In DNA form, the CDR3 reads TGTGCCACCAGTGATTTGTTCGGAGAGCCCCAGCATTTT.

The chain carries TRBV7-6 and TRBJ1-5, with D possibly TRBD1 on 6 matching bases. This CDR3 is built from 15 residues. Trimming pared 2 bases from V and 4 bases from J, leaving 12 bases between. The germline CDR1 and CDR2 sequences are SGHVS and FNYEAQ. The CDR3 here is CASSLRPGDNQPQHF. Here the CDR3 DNA reads TGTGCCAGCAGCTTAAGGCCAGGGGATAATCAGCCCCAGCATTTT.

This clonotype was seen a few times. The V call is TRBV7-3, the J call TRBJ2-1; tentatively, D is TRBD1 or TRBD2 (5 bases each). Deletions cut 0 bases from V and 1 base from J, with 10 bases between. This CDR3 spans 16 amino acids. Germline V lookup: CDR1 SGHTA, CDR2 FQGTGA. The CDR3, as DNA: TGTGCCAGCAGCTTAACGGGGGTAGGGTCCTACAATGAGCAGTTCTTC. Translated: CASSLTGVGSYNEQFF.

The V gene is TRBV3-1, the J gene TRBJ2-1; TRBD2 matches at 10 bases. J gave up 0 bases and V 0 bases, and 17 bases lay outside the gene matches. The CDR3 is 22 residues long. Germline CDR1 reads LGHDT; CDR2 reads YNNKEL (reference sequence). CDR3 protein: CASSQDSMGLALFFSSYNEQFF. The CDR3 DNA reads as TGTGCCAGCAGCCAAGATAGTATGGGACTAGCGCTTTTCTTTAGCTCCTACAATGAGCAGTTCTTC.

This clonotype was seen only a few times. The J gene is TRBJ1-4, the V gene TRBV6-5; the match to TRBD1 covers 8 bases. Germline CDR1 reads MNHEY; CDR2 reads SVGAGI. Trimming cost V 6 bases and J 12 bases; bases outside gene matches: 9. The CDR3 has 13 residues. Written as DNA, the CDR3 is TGTGCCAGCAGGGCCGGACAGGGTCGGGAACTGTTTTTT. It codes for CASRAGQGRELFF.